The present entry profiles one T cell receptor beta chain with its context. Its antigen remains unidentified. The data were produced by immunoSEQ multiplex PCR, yet TCRdb's version contains in-frame clones alone and is incomplete. The data contain about 160,000 clones, 85% to 90% of them singletons. This specimen belongs to a study of cytomegalovirus exposure and HLA in healthy donors. Study-level findings and limits: Rare TCR sequences dominated, though some public TCRs recurred in many donors. CMV antigen specificity was confirmed in vitro for three CMV-associated chains. The study listed approximately 160 cytomegalovirus-associated TCR beta chains.

Sequencing input: PBMCs. This clonotype was sampled from a woman between 18 and 30 years old in good health and CMV-seropositive.

Written as DNA, the CDR3 is TGTGCCATCAGTGAGACTAGCGCGAACACCGGGGAGCTGTTTTTT. Its translation: CAISETSANTGELFF. V gene TRBV10-3 combines with J gene TRBJ2-2; TRBD2 aligns across 7 bases. This CDR3 is 15 amino acids long. V gave up 2 bases and J gave up 0 bases; unmatched junction bases: 0. Per the germline V gene, CDR1 is ENHRY and CDR2 is SYGVKD.